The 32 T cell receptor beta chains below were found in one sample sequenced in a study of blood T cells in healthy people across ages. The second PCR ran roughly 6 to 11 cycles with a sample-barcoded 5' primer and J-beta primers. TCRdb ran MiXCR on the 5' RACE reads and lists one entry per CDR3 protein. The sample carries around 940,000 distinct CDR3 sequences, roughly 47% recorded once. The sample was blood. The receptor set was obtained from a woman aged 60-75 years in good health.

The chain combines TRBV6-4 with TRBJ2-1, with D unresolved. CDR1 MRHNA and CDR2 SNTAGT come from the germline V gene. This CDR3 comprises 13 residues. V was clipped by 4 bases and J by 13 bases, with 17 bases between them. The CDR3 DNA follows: TGTGCCAGCAGTGCCACCACGGCCGGAAATCAGTTCTTC. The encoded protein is CASSATTAGNQFF.

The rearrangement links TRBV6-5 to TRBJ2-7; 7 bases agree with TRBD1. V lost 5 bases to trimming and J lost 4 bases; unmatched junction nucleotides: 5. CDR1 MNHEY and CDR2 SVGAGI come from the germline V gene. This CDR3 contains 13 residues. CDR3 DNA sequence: TGTGCCAGCAGTAGGACAGGCCTATACGAGCAGTACTTC. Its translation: CASSRTGLYEQYF.

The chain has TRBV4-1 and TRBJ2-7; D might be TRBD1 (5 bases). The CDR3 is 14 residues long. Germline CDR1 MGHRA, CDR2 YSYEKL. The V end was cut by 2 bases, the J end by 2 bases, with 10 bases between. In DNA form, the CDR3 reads TGCGCCAGCAGCCAAAAGGACACTGCCTACGAGCAGTACTTC. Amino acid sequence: CASSQKDTAYEQYF.

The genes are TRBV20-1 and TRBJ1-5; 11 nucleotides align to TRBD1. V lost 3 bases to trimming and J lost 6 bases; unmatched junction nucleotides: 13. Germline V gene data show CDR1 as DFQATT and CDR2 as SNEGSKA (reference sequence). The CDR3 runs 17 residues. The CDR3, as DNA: TGCAGTGCTAGTGATGCCATCGGACAGGGGGCCCGTCAGCCCCAGCATTTT. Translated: CSASDAIGQGARQPQHF.

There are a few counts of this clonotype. The CDR3 reads CASTDQQATYNEQFF. The CDR3, as DNA: TGTGCCAGCACCGATCAACAGGCCACCTACAATGAGCAGTTCTTC. The chain is built from TRBV28 and TRBJ2-1, with a tentative D call TRBD1 (5 bases). V shed 7 bases and J shed 2 bases, with 15 bases lying between them. This CDR3 has 15 amino acids. Germline values: CDR1 MDHEN, CDR2 SYDVKM.

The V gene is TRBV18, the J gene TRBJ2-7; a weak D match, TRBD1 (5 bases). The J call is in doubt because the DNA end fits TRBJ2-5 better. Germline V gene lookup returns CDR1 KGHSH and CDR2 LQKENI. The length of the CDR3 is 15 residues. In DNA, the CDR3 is TGTGCCAGCTCACCATTGAACAGGCAACCAGAGACCCAGTACTTC. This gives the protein CASSPLNRQPETQYF.

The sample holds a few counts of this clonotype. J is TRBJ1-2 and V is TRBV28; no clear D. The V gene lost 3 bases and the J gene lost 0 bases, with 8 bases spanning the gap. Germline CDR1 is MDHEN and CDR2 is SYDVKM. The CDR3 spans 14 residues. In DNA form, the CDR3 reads TGTGCCAGCAGTTTTCGGAGTTCTAACTATGGCTACACCTTC. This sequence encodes CASSFRSSNYGYTF.

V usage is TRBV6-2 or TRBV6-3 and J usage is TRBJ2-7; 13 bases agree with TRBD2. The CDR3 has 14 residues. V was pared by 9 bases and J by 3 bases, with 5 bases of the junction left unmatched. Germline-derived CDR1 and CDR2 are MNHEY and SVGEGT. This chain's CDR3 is CASTRLAGGYEQYF. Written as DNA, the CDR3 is TGTGCCAGTACGCGACTAGCGGGAGGCTACGAGCAGTACTTC.

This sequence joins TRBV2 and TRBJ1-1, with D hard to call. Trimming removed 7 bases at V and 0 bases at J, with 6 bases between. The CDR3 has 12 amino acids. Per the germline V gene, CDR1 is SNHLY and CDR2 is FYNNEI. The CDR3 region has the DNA TGTGCCAGCAAGGTGGTGAACACTGAAGCTTTCTTT. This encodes CASKVVNTEAFF.

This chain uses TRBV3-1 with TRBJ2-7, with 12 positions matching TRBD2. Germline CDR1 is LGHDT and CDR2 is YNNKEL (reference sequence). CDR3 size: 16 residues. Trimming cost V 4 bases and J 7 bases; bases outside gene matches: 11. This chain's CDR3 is CASSLGPSGRGYEQYF. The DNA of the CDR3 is TGTGCCAGCAGCCTTGGTCCTAGCGGGAGGGGTTATGAGCAGTACTTC.

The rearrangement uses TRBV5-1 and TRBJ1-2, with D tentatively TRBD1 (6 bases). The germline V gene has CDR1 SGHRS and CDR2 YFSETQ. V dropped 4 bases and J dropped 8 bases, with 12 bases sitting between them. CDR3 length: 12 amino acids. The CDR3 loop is CASSLGHRGYTF. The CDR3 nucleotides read TGCGCCAGCAGCCTGGGACATCGGGGCTACACCTTC.

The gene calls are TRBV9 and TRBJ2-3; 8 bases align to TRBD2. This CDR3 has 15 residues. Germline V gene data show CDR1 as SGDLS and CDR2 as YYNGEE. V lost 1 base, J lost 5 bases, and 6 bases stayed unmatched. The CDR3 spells CASSVTSRGGDTQYF. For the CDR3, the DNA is TGTGCCAGCAGCGTAACTAGTCGGGGGGGAGATACGCAGTATTTT.

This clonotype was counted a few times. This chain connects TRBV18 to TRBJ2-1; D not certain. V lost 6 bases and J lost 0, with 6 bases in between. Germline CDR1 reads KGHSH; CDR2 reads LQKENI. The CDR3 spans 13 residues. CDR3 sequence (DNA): TGTGCCAGCTCCCCAACCTCCTACAATGAGCAGTTCTTC. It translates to CASSPTSYNEQFF.

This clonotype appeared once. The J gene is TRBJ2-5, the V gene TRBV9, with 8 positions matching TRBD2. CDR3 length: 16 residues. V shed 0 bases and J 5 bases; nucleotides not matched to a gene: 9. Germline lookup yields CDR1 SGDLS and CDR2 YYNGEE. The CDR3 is CASSVGGSGIPETQYF. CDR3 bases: TGTGCCAGCAGCGTAGGCGGTAGCGGGATTCCGGAGACCCAGTACTTC. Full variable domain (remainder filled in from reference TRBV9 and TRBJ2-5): DSGVTQTPKHLITATGQRVTLRCSPRSGDLSVYWYQQSLDQGLQFLIQYYNGEERAKGNILERFSAQQFPDLHSELNLSSLELGDSALYFCASSVGGSGIPETQYFGPGTRLLVL.

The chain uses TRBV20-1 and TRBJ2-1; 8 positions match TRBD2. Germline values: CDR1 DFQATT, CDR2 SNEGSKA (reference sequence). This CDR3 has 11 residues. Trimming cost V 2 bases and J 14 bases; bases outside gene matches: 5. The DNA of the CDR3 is TGCAGTGCTAGACCGGGACTAGTCGAGTTCTTC. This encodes CSARPGLVEFF.

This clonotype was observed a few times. CDR3: CASSLDNAYEQYF. The CDR3 coding sequence is TGCGCCAGCAGCTTGGACAACGCCTACGAGCAGTACTTC. The chain is built from TRBV5-1 and TRBJ2-7; D gene uncertain. The CDR3 runs 13 residues. V was shortened by 0 bases and J by 2 bases, with 6 bases between the two germline ends. The germline gives CDR1 SGHRS, CDR2 YFSETQ.

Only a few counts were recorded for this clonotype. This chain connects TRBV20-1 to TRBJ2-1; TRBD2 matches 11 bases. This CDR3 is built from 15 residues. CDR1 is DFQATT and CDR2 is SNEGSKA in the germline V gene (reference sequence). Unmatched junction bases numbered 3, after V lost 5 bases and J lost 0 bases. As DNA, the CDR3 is TGCAGTGCTGATGGACTAGCGGGCTCCTACAATGAGCAGTTCTTC. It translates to CSADGLAGSYNEQFF.

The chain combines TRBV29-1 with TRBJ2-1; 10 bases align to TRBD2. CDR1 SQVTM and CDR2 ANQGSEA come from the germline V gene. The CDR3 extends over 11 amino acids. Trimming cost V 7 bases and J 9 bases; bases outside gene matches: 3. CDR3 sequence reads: CSGASGSEQFF. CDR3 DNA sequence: TGCAGCGGGGCTAGCGGGAGTGAGCAGTTCTTC.

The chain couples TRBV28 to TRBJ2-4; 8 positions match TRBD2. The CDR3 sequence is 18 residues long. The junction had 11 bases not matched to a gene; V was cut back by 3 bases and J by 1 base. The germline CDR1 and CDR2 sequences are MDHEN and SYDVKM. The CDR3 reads CASSFYREGRGAKNIQYF. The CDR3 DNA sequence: TGTGCCAGCAGTTTTTACCGGGAGGGCCGAGGGGCCAAAAACATTCAGTACTTC.

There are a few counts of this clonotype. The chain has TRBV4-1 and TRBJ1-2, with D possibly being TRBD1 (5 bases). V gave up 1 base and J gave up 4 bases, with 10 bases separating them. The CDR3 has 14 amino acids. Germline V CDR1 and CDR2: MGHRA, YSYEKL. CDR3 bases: TGCGCCAGCAGCCAAGGATACAGGAGCTATGGCTACACCTTC. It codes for CASSQGYRSYGYTF.

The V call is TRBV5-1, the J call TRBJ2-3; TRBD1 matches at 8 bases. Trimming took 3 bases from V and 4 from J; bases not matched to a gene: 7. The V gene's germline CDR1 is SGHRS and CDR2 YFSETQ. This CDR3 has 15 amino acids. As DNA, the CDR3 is TGCGCCAGCAGCTATAAACAGGGGGAGGCAGATACGCAGTATTTT. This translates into CASSYKQGEADTQYF.

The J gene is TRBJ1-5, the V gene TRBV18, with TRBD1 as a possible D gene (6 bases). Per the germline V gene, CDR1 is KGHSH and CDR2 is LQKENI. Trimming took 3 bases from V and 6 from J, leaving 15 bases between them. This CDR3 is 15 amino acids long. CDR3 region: CASSPEGGVFQPQHF. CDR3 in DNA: TGTGCCAGCTCACCGGAGGGGGGGGTATTTCAGCCCCAGCATTTT.

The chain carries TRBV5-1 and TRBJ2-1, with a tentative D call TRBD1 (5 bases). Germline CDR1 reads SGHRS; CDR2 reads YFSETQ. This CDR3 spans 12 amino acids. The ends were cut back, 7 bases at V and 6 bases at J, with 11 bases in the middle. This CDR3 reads CASGAGINEQFF. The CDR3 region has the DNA TGCGCCAGCGGGGCAGGGATCAATGAGCAGTTCTTC.

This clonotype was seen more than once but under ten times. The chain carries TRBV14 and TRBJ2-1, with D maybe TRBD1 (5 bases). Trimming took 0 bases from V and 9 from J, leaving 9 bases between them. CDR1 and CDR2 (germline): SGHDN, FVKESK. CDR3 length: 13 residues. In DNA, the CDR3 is TGTGCCAGCAGCCAAGATCTTGGGGCTGAGCAGTTCTTC. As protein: CASSQDLGAEQFF.

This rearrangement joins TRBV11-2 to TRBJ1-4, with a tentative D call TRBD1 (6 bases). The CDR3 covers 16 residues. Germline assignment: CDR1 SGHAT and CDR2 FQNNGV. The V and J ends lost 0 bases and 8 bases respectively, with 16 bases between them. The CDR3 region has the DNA TGTGCCAGCAGCTTAGATCTTGGGGGGCTGGGCGAAAAACTGTTTTTT. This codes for CASSLDLGGLGEKLFF.

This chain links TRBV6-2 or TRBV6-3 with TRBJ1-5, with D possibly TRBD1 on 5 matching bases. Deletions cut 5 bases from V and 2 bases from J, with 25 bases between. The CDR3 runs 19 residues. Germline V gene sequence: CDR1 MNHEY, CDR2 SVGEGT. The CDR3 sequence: CASSRGGMGWDPGNQPQHF. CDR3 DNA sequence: TGTGCCAGCAGTCGGGGGGGAATGGGTTGGGACCCGGGCAATCAGCCCCAGCATTTT.

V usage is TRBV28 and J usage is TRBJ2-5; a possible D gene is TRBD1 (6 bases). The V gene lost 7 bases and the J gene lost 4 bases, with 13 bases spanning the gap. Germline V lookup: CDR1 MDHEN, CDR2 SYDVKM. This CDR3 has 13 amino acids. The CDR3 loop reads CASTPTGRETQYF. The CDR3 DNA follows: TGTGCCAGCACCCCGACAGGACGAGAGACCCAGTACTTC.

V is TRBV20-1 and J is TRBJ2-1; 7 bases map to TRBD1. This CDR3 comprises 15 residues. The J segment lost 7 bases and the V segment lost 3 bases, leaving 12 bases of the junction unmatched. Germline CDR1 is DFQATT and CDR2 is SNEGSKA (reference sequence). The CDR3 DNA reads TGCAGTGCTAGGACCCAGGACAGGTTTGAGAATGAGCAGTTCTTC. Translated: CSARTQDRFENEQFF.

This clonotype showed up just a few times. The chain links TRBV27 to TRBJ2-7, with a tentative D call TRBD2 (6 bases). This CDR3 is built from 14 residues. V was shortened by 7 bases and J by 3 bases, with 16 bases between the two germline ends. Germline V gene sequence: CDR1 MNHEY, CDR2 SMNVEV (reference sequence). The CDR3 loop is CASTSSGWDYEQYF. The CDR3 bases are TGTGCCAGCACCAGTAGCGGATGGGACTACGAGCAGTACTTC.

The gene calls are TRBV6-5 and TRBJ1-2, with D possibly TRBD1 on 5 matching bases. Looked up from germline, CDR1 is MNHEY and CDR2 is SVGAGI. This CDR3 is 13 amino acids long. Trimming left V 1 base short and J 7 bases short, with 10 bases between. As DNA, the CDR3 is TGTGCCAGCAGTTACTTCCAGGGTGCTGGCTACACCTTC. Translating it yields CASSYFQGAGYTF.

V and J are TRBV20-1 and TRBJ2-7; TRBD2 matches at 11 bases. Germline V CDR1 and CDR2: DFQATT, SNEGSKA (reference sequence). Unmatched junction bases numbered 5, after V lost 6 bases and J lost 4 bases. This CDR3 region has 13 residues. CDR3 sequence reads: CSAEGTSGYEQYF. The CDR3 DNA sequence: TGCAGTGCCGAAGGGACTAGCGGTTACGAGCAGTACTTC.

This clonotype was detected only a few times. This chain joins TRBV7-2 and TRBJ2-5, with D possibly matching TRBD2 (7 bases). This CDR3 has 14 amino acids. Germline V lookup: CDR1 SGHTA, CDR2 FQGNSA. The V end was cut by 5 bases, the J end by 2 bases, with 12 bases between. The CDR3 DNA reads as TGTGCCAGCAGCCCGGGGGGCCAACAAGAGACCCAGTACTTC. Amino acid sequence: CASSPGGQQETQYF. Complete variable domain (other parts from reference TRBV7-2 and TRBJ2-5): GAGVSQSPSNKVTEKGKDVELRCDPISGHTALYWYRQSLGQGLEFLIYFQGNSAPDKSGLPSDRFSAERTGGSVSTLTIQRTQQEDSAVYLCASSPGGQQETQYFGPGTRLLVL.